Below, 4 T cell receptor beta chains from the same sample are listed, as sequenced in a study of T-cell memory formation after mild COVID-19. MiXCR, run by TCRdb on the 5' RACE reads, gives a single entry per CDR3 protein. The profile shows some 150,000 distinct CDR3 sequences, about 14% of them singletons. Input material: PBMCs or a T cell subset sorted from them (not recorded which). These receptors were collected from an adult woman who had mild COVID-19 (a few samples of this study predate the infection). Cell type and time point are not known.

The chain has TRBV27 and TRBJ1-1; D unresolved. V shed 3 bases and J shed 1 base, with 6 bases lying between them. The CDR3 sequence is 13 residues long. Looked up from germline, CDR1 is MNHEY and CDR2 is SMNVEV (reference sequence). The CDR3 region is CASSFAPNTEAFF. The CDR3 DNA follows: TGTGCCAGCAGTTTCGCCCCGAACACTGAAGCTTTCTTT.

The chain recombines TRBV12-3 or TRBV12-4 with TRBJ2-1; TRBD1 matches at 11 bases. The V and J ends lost 5 bases and 5 bases, in that order; junction bases with no gene match: 8. The CDR3 is 16 amino acids. CDR3 residues: CASSPWTGGRHNEQFF. CDR3 DNA: TGTGCCAGCAGTCCCTGGACAGGGGGCAGGCACAATGAGCAGTTCTTC.

In its sample, this clonotype was seen a few times. The rearrangement links TRBV29-1 to TRBJ2-3, with a possible D match to TRBD2 (6 bases). Between the trimmed V and J ends, which lost 2 bases and 2 bases, there was a span of 14 bases. Germline CDR1 reads SQVTM; CDR2 reads ANQGSEA. CDR3 length: 15 amino acids. CDR3: CSVEIGDFPTDTQYF. The CDR3 region has the DNA TGCAGCGTTGAAATAGGGGACTTTCCCACAGATACGCAGTATTTT.

The V and J genes are TRBV5-1 and TRBJ2-5; TRBD2 might be the D (6 bases). CDR1 and CDR2 from the germline V gene are SGHRS and YFSETQ. There are 14 residues in the CDR3. V was clipped by 3 bases and J by 5 bases, with 14 bases between them. The CDR3 protein is CASSWRAQWETQYF. CDR3 sequence (DNA): TGCGCCAGCAGCTGGAGGGCCCAATGGGAGACCCAGTACTTC.